The 5 T cell receptor beta chains below come from one sample, sequenced in a study of shared clonotypes between healthy human individuals. Produced via immunoSEQ multiplex PCR; TCRdb's table is partial and in-frame only. The data hold 2 million to 2.5 million clones, with 85% to 95% observed a single time. Sequenced material: naive CD4+ T cells from PBMCs. As for subset: CD45RA+ positively selected. The receptor source for this set is a man in his late teens or twenties in good health. Some clones in this sample may be carry-over from other donors' samples.

The J gene is TRBJ1-2, the V gene TRBV7-2, with 7 bases lining up with TRBD1. Germline V gene lookup returns CDR1 SGHTA and CDR2 FQGNSA. V was pared by 8 bases and J by 1 base, with 10 bases of the junction left unmatched. The CDR3 has 15 residues. CDR3 amino acids: CASRLPNRGNYGYTF. The CDR3 region has the DNA TGTGCCAGCCGTCTACCGAACAGGGGTAACTATGGCTACACCTTC.

This rearrangement joins TRBV27 to TRBJ2-5; 10 positions match TRBD2. The V gene's germline CDR1 is MNHEY and CDR2 SMNVEV (reference sequence). J lost 5 bases, V lost 9 bases, and 9 bases had no gene match. CDR3 length: 14 amino acids. Here the CDR3 DNA reads TGTGCCAGTCAAGCGGGAGGGGTAGGGGAGACCCAGTACTTC. Its protein is CASQAGGVGETQYF.

This clone came up a few times. V gene TRBV29-1 combines with J gene TRBJ1-2; D remains ambiguous. The V and J ends lost 6 bases and 10 bases respectively, with 6 bases between them. The CDR3 contains 8 residues. Germline V lookup: CDR1 SQVTM, CDR2 ANQGSEA. The CDR3 nucleotides read TGCAGCGTAGGCCTCTACACCTTC. This sequence encodes CSVGLYTF.

Notes on this clone: The sample contains more than one DNA sequence encoding this CDR3. The V gene is TRBV29-1, the J gene TRBJ1-1, with a possible D match to TRBD1 (5 bases). CDR3 length: 12 residues. V was clipped by 4 bases and J by 5 bases, with 11 bases between them. Germline V CDR1 and CDR2: SQVTM, ANQGSEA. As DNA, the CDR3 is TGCAGCGTTGCACCGGGGGGAACTGAAGCTTTCTTT. Translation: CSVAPGGTEAFF.

The rearrangement joins TRBV29-1 to TRBJ1-5; D might be TRBD1 (5 bases). The CDR3 sequence is 13 residues long. The V gene's germline CDR1 is SQVTM and CDR2 ANQGSEA. V dropped 6 bases and J dropped 3 bases, with 12 bases sitting between them. This chain's CDR3 is CSVNGGPNQPQHF. DNA of the CDR3: TGCAGCGTGAATGGGGGACCCAATCAGCCCCAGCATTTT.